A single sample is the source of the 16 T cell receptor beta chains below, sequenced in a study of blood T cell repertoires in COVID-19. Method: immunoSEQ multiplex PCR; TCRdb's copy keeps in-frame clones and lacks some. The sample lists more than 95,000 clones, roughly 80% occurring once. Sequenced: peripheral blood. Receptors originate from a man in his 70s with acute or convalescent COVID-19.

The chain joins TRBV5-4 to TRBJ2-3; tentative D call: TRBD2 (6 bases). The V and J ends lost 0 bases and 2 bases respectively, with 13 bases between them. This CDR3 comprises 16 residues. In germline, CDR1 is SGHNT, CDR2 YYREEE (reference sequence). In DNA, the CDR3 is TGTGCCAGCAGCTTGGGGCGGGAAGCTAACACAGATACGCAGTATTTT. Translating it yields CASSLGREANTDTQYF.

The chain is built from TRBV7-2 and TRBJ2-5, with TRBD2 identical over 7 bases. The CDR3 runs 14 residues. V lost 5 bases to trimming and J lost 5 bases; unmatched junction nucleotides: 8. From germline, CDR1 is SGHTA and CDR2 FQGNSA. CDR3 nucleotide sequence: TGTGCCAGCAGCCCCAATTGGCGGGAGGAGACCCAGTACTTC. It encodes CASSPNWREETQYF.

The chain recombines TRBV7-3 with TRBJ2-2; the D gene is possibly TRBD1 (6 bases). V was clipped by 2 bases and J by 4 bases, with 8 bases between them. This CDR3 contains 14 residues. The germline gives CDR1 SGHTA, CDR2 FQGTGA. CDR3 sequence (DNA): TGTGCCAGCAGCTTAGACAGGACCACCGGGGAGCTGTTTTTT. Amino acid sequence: CASSLDRTTGELFF.

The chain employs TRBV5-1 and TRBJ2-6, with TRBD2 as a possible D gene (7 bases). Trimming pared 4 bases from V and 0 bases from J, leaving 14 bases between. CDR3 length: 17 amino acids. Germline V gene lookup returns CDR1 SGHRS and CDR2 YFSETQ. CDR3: CASSREGGASGANVLTF. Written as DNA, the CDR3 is TGCGCCAGCAGCAGAGAGGGGGGGGCCTCTGGGGCCAACGTCCTGACTTTC. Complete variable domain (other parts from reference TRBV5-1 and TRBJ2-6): KAGVTQTPRYLIKTRGQQVTLSCSPISGHRSVSWYQQTPGQGLQFLFEYFSETQRNKGNFPGRFSGRQFSNSRSEMNVSTLELGDSALYLCASSREGGASGANVLTFGAGSRLTVL.

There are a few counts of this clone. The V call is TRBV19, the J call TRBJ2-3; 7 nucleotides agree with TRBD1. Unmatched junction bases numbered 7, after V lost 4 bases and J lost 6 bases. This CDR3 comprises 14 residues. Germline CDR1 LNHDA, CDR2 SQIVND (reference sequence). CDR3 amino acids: CASSTRQGVDTQYF. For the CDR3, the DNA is TGTGCCAGTAGTACGCGACAGGGTGTCGATACGCAGTATTTT.

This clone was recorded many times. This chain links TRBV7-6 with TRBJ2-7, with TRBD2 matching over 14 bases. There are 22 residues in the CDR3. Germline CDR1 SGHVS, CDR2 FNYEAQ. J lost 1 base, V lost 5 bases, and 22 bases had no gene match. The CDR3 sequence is CASSQPLLSGLAGGLLSYEQYF. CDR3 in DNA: TGTGCCAGCAGCCAACCTTTACTATCTGGACTAGCGGGGGGACTGCTATCCTACGAGCAGTACTTC.

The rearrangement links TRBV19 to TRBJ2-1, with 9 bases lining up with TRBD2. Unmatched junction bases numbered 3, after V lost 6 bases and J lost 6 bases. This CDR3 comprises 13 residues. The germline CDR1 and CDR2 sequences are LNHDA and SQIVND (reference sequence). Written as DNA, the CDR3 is TGTGCCAGTAGCCCGGGACTAGCCAATGAGCAGTTCTTC. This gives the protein CASSPGLANEQFF.

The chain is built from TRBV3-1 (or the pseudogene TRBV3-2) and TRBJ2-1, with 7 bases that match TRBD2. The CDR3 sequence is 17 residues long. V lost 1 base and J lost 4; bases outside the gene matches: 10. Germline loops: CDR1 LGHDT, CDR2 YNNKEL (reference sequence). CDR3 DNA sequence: TGTGCCAGCAGCCAAGTTGTAAGCGGGGCCTATTACAATGAGCAGTTCTTC. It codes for CASSQVVSGAYYNEQFF.

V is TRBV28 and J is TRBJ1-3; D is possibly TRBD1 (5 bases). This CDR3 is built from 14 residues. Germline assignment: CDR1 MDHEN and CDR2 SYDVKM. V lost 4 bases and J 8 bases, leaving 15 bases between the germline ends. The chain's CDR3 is CASSWGTNLDTIYF. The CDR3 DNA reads TGTGCCAGCAGTTGGGGGACTAACCTAGACACCATATATTTT.

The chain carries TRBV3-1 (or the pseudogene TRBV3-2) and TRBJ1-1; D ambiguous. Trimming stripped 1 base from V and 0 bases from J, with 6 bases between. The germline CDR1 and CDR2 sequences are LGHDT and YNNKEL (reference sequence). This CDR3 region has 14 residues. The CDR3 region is CASSQGGLNTEAFF. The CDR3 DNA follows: TGTGCCAGCAGCCAAGGAGGGCTGAACACTGAAGCTTTCTTT.

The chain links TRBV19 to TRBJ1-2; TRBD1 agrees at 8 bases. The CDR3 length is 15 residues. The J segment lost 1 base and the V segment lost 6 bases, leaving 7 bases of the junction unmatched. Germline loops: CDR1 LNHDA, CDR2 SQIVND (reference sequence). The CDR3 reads CASSYGTGGNYGYTF. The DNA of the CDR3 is TGTGCCAGTAGCTACGGGACAGGAGGTAACTATGGCTACACCTTC.

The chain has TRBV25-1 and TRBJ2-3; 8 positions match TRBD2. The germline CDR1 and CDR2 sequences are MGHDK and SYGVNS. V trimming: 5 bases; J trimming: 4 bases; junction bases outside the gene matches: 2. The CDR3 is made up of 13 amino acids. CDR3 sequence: CASSRGGADTQYF. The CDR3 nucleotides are TGTGCCAGCAGTCGGGGGGGGGCAGATACGCAGTATTTT.

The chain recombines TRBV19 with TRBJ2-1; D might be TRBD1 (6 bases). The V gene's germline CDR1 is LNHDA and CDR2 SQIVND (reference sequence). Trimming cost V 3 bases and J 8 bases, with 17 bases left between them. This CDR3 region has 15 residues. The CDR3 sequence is CASSITTGLRDEQFF. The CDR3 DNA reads TGTGCCAGTAGTATCACTACAGGGCTGCGGGATGAGCAGTTCTTC.

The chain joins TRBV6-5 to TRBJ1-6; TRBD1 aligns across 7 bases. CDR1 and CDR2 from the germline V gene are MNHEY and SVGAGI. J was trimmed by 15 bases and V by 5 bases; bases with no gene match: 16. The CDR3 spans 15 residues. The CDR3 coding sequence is TGTGCCAGCAGTACACAGGGGCCCCCGGGTTGGGTCCTCCACTTT. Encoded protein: CASSTQGPPGWVLHF.

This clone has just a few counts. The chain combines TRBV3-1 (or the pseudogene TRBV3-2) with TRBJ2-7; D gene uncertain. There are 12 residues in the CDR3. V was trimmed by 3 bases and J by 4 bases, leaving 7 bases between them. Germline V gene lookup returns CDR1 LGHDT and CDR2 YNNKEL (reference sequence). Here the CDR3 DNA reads TGTGCCAGCAGCCACTTACGGTACGAGCAGTACTTC. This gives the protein CASSHLRYEQYF.

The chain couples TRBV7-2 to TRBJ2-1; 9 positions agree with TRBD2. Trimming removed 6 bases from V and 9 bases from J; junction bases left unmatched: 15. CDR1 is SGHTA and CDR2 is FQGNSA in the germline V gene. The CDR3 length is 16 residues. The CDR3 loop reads CASRGWRAGGPTEQFF. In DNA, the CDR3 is TGTGCCAGCAGAGGGTGGCGGGCGGGAGGGCCCACTGAGCAGTTCTTC.